The 10 T cell receptor beta chains below all came from one sample that was sequenced in a study of monozygotic twins with inflammatory bowel disease. TCRdb reprocessed the 5' RACE reads; each CDR3 protein has one entry and no DNA is given. The sample totals 300,000 to 400,000 distinct CDR3 sequences; its top ten clones hold approximately 2%. Specimen: blood. The receptors here all came from a human donor with ulcerative colitis or Crohn's disease, or a healthy co-twin of an affected twin (not recorded which).

The chain is built from TRBV20-1 and TRBJ1-5; TCRdb calls TRBD1, which cannot be checked without DNA. This CDR3 has 15 amino acids. Germline assignment: CDR1 DFQATT and CDR2 SNEGSKA (reference sequence). CDR3: CSARNLRDSNQPQHF.

The chain joins TRBV11-2 to TRBJ2-7. This CDR3 contains 14 residues. Germline assignment: CDR1 SGHAT and CDR2 FQNNGV. The CDR3 loop is CASSLALESYEQYF.

This sequence joins TRBV28 and TRBJ2-7; the TCRdb D gene call, TRBD2, has no DNA to confirm it. CDR1 is MDHEN, CDR2 SYDVKM, per germline. The CDR3 extends over 14 amino acids. CDR3 loop: CASTSGGTSYEQYF.

The chain combines TRBV2 with TRBJ2-2; checking the TCRdb D call of TRBD1 is not possible without DNA. CDR1 and CDR2 (germline): SNHLY, FYNNEI. This CDR3 is 15 amino acids long. The CDR3 loop is CASRRDSANTGELFF.

The chain combines TRBV3-1 with TRBJ2-1. Looked up from germline, CDR1 is LGHDT and CDR2 is YNNKEL (reference sequence). This CDR3 comprises 14 residues. The CDR3 loop is CASSHDRWVDEQFF.

The genes are TRBV5-1 and TRBJ2-7; TCRdb's D call of TRBD2 is untestable without DNA. This CDR3 region has 14 residues. Germline V gene lookup returns CDR1 SGHRS and CDR2 YFSETQ. This CDR3 reads CASSSGEETREQYF.

This chain uses TRBV5-1 with TRBJ2-2; with no DNA, the TCRdb D assignment of TRBD2 cannot be verified. CDR3 length: 18 residues. Germline V lookup: CDR1 SGHRS, CDR2 YFSETQ. The CDR3 region is CASSLGLAGLRYTGELFF.

The chain combines TRBV11-3 with TRBJ2-1. Germline V gene sequence: CDR1 SGHNT, CDR2 YENEEA. This CDR3 is 12 amino acids long. Here the CDR3 reads CASSSGFNEQFF.

The chain recombines TRBV10-3 with TRBJ2-3; lacking DNA, the TRBD1 call made by TCRdb goes unchecked. Germline V gene sequence: CDR1 ENHRY, CDR2 SYGVKD. The CDR3 loop spans 14 amino acids. The CDR3 region is CAICRDPGADTQYF.

The chain has TRBV10-3 and TRBJ1-1; TCRdb designates TRBD1, a call that cannot be tested without DNA. CDR3 length: 15 amino acids. The germline V gene encodes CDR1 ENHRY and CDR2 SYGVKD. CDR3 protein: CAISGTGGLNTEAFF.